This T cell receptor (beta chain) stems from a study of T cell responses to AZD1222 COVID-19 vaccine. Whole-study findings and limits: Baseline seropositivity occurred in only 5 or 6 AZD1222 recipients. Nearly half of spike-specific TCRs reportedly target variant regions that are unmutated in the B.1.351 and B.1.1.7 variants. Donors were mostly white British, more females; clonal diversity possibly underestimated.

The germline V gene encodes CDR1 SGHDN and CDR2 FVKESK. The V end lost 4 bases, the J end lost 0 bases, and 6 bases lay between the germline ends. CDR3 size: 13 residues. The protocol was immunoSEQ multiplex PCR, while the TCRdb copy is restricted to in-frame clones and leaves out a portion. In the table there are 95,000 to 150,000 clones, over 85% of which are singletons. As concerns this clone: The antigen remains undetermined.

The chain joins TRBV14 to TRBJ1-1; no reliable D call. This sample comprised peripheral blood, obtained on day 0 of AZD1222 vaccination. The TCR sequence derives from an adult in good health. The chain's CDR3 is CASSLAMNTEAFF. The CDR3, as DNA: TGTGCCAGCAGCCTCGCAATGAACACTGAAGCTTTCTTT.